A selection of T cell receptor beta chains follows, all from one sample in a study of CD8 T cells in Susac syndrome. Each CDR3 protein gets one entry after TCRdb re-called the immunoSEQ multiplex PCR reads with MiXCR. Among some 150,000 distinct CDR3 sequences listed, less than 97% were seen once. The specimen sequenced was CD8+ T cells from PBMCs. The receptors shown here come from a human donor with multiple sclerosis. Both conserved end residues are part of each CDR3.

v_call	j_call	cdr3_aa
TRBV3-1	TRBJ2-7	CASSQDYRAAYEQYF
TRBV7-8	TRBJ2-3	CASSSLAGGSTDTQYF
TRBV30	TRBJ1-6	CAWSPGTGDSPLHF
TRBV13	TRBJ1-6	CASSSGRGSPLHF
TRBV20-1	TRBJ1-2	CSARDSNYGYTF
TRBV6-6	TRBJ2-3	CASSSGRETDTQYF
TRBV20-1	TRBJ1-2	CSASDRAYYGYTF
TRBV29-1	TRBJ1-2	CSVDLGNYGYTF
TRBV4-1	TRBJ1-5	CASSPQIGQTNQPQHF
TRBV27	TRBJ2-3	CASSLFEKQYF
TRBV2	TRBJ2-1	CASLPRWGNEQFF
TRBV27	TRBJ1-6	CASSARVKQGAIEGSYNSPLHF
TRBV2	TRBJ1-2	CASSAGIKYYGYTF
TRBV2	TRBJ2-3	CASSVSGASRDTQYF
TRBV3-1	TRBJ2-1	CASSAGPEGANEQFF
TRBV29-1	TRBJ1-2	CSAGVSNYGYTF
TRBV13	TRBJ2-3	CASSFISTSTDTQYF